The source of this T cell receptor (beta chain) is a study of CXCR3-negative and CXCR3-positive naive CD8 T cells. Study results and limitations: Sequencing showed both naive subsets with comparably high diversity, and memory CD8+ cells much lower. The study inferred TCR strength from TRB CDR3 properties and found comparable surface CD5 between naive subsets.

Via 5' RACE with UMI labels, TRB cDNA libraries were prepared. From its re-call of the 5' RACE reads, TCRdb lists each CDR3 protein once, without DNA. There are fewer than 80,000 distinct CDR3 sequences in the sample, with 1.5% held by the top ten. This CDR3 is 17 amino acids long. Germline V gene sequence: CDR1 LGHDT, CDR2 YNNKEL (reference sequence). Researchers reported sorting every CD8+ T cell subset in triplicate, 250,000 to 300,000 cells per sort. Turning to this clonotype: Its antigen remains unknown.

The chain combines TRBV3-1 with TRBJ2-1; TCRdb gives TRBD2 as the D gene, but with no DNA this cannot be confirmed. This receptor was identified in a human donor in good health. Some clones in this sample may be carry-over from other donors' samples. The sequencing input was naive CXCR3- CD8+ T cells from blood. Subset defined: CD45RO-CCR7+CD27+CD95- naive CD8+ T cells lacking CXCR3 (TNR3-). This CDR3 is CASSRVSSGLVTGEQFF.